These 27 T cell receptor beta chains were sequenced from one sample in a study of blood T cells in healthy people across ages. The use of a sample-barcoded 5' primer and a J-beta primer mix characterized a second PCR of about 6 to 11 cycles. TCRdb itself ran the 5' RACE reads through MiXCR, one entry per CDR3 protein. The sample has fewer than 950,000 distinct CDR3 sequences, about 37% seen once. Sequenced material: blood. Every receptor here comes from a man between 18 and 35 years old in good health.

The chain links TRBV29-1 to TRBJ2-1; the D is unclear. Germline-derived CDR1 and CDR2 are SQVTM and ANQGSEA. Trimming stripped 7 bases from V and 4 bases from J, with 14 bases between. This CDR3 region has 13 residues. CDR3 sequence (DNA): TGCAGCGAGCGCGAGTGGGGATACAATGAGCAGTTCTTC. Its protein product is CSEREWGYNEQFF.

The chain has TRBV7-2 and TRBJ2-3; D remains unclear. Per the germline V gene, CDR1 is SGHTA and CDR2 is FQGNSA. There are 12 residues in the CDR3. The V gene lost 5 bases and the J gene lost 4 bases, with 7 bases spanning the gap. The DNA for the CDR3 is TGTGCCAGCAGCCGAGTAGCAGATACGCAGTATTTT. It codes for CASSRVADTQYF. Full variable domain (rest looked up from reference TRBV7-2 and TRBJ2-3): GAGVSQSPSNKVTEKGKDVELRCDPISGHTALYWYRQSLGQGLEFLIYFQGNSAPDKSGLPSDRFSAERTGGSVSTLTIQRTQQEDSAVYLCASSRVADTQYFGPGTRLTVL.

Worth noting for this clonotype: Given a much more abundant clone one base away, this may be a read error. V gene TRBV20-1 combines with J gene TRBJ2-1, with no clear D. The CDR3 consists of 13 residues. From germline, CDR1 is DFQATT and CDR2 SNEGSKA (reference sequence). The germline V and J ends were trimmed by 0 bases and 5 bases, with 8 bases remaining between them. Written as DNA, the CDR3 is TGCAGTGCTAGAGAGCTCTTGGACAATGAGCAGTTCTTC. This gives the protein CSARELLDNEQFF.

This clonotype has just a few counts. Here the CDR3 DNA reads TGCGCCAGCAGCTTGGACTACCCCTCCTACAATGAGCAGTTCTTC. Protein: CASSLDYPSYNEQFF. The chain combines TRBV5-1 with TRBJ2-1; no clear D. Germline V lookup: CDR1 SGHRS, CDR2 YFSETQ. CDR3 size: 15 residues. Trimming stripped 0 bases from V and 0 bases from J, with 7 bases between.

This clonotype was detected ten times or more. The V gene is TRBV4-2, the J gene TRBJ2-7; TRBD2 aligns across 13 bases. Germline V gives CDR1 LGHNA, CDR2 YNFKEQ. V lost 4 bases, J lost 3 bases, and 6 bases stayed unmatched. The CDR3 has 16 residues. CDR3 nucleotides: TGTGCCAGCAGCCTTCGACTAGCGGGGGGTGACTACGAGCAGTACTTC. Residues: CASSLRLAGGDYEQYF.

The table lists this clonotype with many counts. The genes are TRBV7-2 and TRBJ2-7; D call uncertain. The CDR3 contains 15 residues. The ends were cut back, 1 base at V and 0 bases at J, with 10 bases in the middle. The germline CDR1 and CDR2 sequences are SGHTA and FQGNSA. CDR3 in amino acids: CASSLGLARSYEQYF. The CDR3 region has the DNA TGTGCCAGCAGCTTAGGATTGGCACGCTCCTACGAGCAGTACTTC.

A few counts support this clonotype. The rearrangement joins TRBV12-3 or TRBV12-4 to TRBJ1-1; D not certain. This CDR3 is built from 15 residues. Trimming stripped 7 bases from V and 2 bases from J, with 17 bases between. The CDR3 nucleotides read TGTGCCAGCACCCGATTAGGCGTAGTCAACACTGAAGCTTTCTTT. As protein: CASTRLGVVNTEAFF.

The genes are TRBV5-1 and TRBJ2-7; TRBD2 aligns across 8 bases. Germline assignment: CDR1 SGHRS and CDR2 YFSETQ. With V trimmed by 4 bases and J by 7 bases, 10 bases remained unmatched. The CDR3 has 14 amino acids. CDR3 sequence reads: CASSPPGGPNEQYF. CDR3 DNA sequence: TGCGCCAGCAGCCCCCCGGGGGGGCCCAATGAGCAGTACTTC.

The chain couples TRBV20-1 to TRBJ2-5; maybe TRBD2 (5 bases). Germline loops: CDR1 DFQATT, CDR2 SNEGSKA (reference sequence). V lost 5 bases and J 0 bases, leaving 10 bases between the germline ends. The CDR3 has 13 residues. Here the CDR3 reads CSARAVYQETQYF. CDR3 in DNA: TGCAGTGCTCGAGCGGTGTACCAAGAGACCCAGTACTTC.

A remark on this clonotype: With a much larger clone just one base away, this may be a read error. The chain links TRBV29-1 to TRBJ2-7; D possibly uses TRBD1 or TRBD2 (6 bases each). The end of the DNA is better explained by TRBJ2-5, so the J call may be wrong. The CDR3 runs to 13 residues. Germline V gives CDR1 SQVTM, CDR2 ANQGSEA. The CDR3 DNA sequence: TGCAGCGTTGGAGGGGGGCAGGGGGAGACCCAGTACTTC. Protein product: CSVGGGQGETQYF.

This clonotype was found a few times. The V and J genes are TRBV4-2 and TRBJ2-5; 10 bases fit TRBD1. The CDR3 spans 15 residues. The trim removed 4 bases at V and 5 bases at J, leaving 7 bases unmatched. Looked up from germline, CDR1 is LGHNA and CDR2 is YNFKEQ. The DNA for the CDR3 is TGTGCCAGCAGCCTGACCGGGACAGGGGATGAGACCCAGTACTTC. Its translation: CASSLTGTGDETQYF.

Of note for this clonotype: This may arise from a read error, as a much more abundant clone is one base away. The chain employs TRBV20-1 and TRBJ2-5; D gene uncertain. CDR3 length: 11 amino acids. Germline values: CDR1 DFQATT, CDR2 SNEGSKA (reference sequence). CDR3: CRARDKETQYF. The DNA for the CDR3 is TGCAGGGCTAGAGATAAGGAGACCCAGTACTTC.

This clonotype was observed a few times. V is TRBV28 and J is TRBJ2-3, with 8 bases fitting TRBD2. CDR3 length equals 16 residues. Germline V gene lookup returns CDR1 MDHEN and CDR2 SYDVKM. V lost 5 bases to trimming and J lost 4 bases; unmatched junction nucleotides: 11. CDR3 amino acids: CASSPLSGGTADTQYF. The CDR3 DNA reads TGTGCCAGCAGTCCGTTATCGGGGGGGACGGCAGATACGCAGTATTTT.

This clonotype was found a few times. CDR3 nucleotides: TGCGCCAGCAGCCAAGATCGAGGGACAGAGAACACTGAAGCTTTCTTT. Protein product: CASSQDRGTENTEAFF. The chain joins TRBV4-1 to TRBJ1-1; 7 positions agree with TRBD1. The CDR3 length is 16 residues. After removal of 0 bases from V and 1 base from J, the junction contained 5 bases not matched to a gene. Germline assignment: CDR1 MGHRA and CDR2 YSYEKL.

In its sample, this clonotype was seen a few times. This chain joins TRBV10-3 and TRBJ2-4; the D gene could be TRBD1 or TRBD2 (5 bases each). Near its end, the DNA agrees better with TRBJ2-7, so the J call may be wrong. The CDR3 is made up of 13 amino acids. CDR1 and CDR2 (germline): ENHRY, SYGVKD. CDR3 amino acids: CAITGDGGYEQYF. As DNA, the CDR3 is TGTGCCATAACTGGGGACGGAGGCTACGAGCAGTACTTC.

This clonotype was seen repeatedly, ten times or more. The chain carries TRBV4-1 and TRBJ1-2; tentative D call: TRBD1 (5 bases). The CDR3 contains 16 residues. Trimming took off 0 bases at V and 7 bases at J, with 18 bases between the two ends. Germline assignment: CDR1 MGHRA and CDR2 YSYEKL. The CDR3 spells CASSQEPDSRPGGYTF. The CDR3 nucleotides read TGCGCCAGCAGCCAAGAACCCGACAGCCGCCCGGGTGGCTACACCTTC.

This clonotype appeared many times. An end of the junction does not agree with germline; a read error may underlie this. The rearrangement joins TRBV12-3 or TRBV12-4 to TRBJ1-1, with TRBD1 matching 7 bases. This CDR3 is 13 amino acids long. For the CDR3, the DNA is TGCGCCAGCAGTCGACAGGGTCGCACTGAAGCTTTCTTT. Its protein is CASSRQGRTEAFF.

This clonotype was recorded a few times. The rearrangement links TRBV27 to TRBJ2-3; 15 bases match TRBD2. The J segment lost 9 bases and the V segment lost 8 bases, leaving 12 bases of the junction unmatched. This CDR3 spans 16 amino acids. CDR1 and CDR2 from the germline V gene are MNHEY and SMNVEV (reference sequence). The CDR3 DNA sequence: TGTGCCAGCTGTGATCCGGGACTAGCGGGGGGAAGAACGCAGTATTTT. This translates into CASCDPGLAGGRTQYF.

The V call is TRBV20-1, the J call TRBJ2-5; 12 bases fit TRBD2. From germline, CDR1 is DFQATT and CDR2 SNEGSKA (reference sequence). V shed 1 base, J shed 3 bases, and the junction held 18 bases outside the gene matches. The CDR3 extends over 20 amino acids. CDR3 loop: CSARVPPRSSGGEIKETQYF. In nucleotides, the CDR3 is TGCAGTGCTAGAGTCCCCCCCCGGTCTAGCGGGGGGGAGATAAAAGAGACCCAGTACTTC.

This clonotype was detected once. A much larger clone lies one base from this, so it may be a read error. V is TRBV4-2 and J is TRBJ2-1, with D possibly being TRBD2 (5 bases). The CDR3 consists of 14 residues. Germline CDR1 reads LGHNA; CDR2 reads YNFKEQ. The germline V and J ends were trimmed by 2 bases and 13 bases, with 18 bases remaining between them. The CDR3 protein is CASSQTLVLETQFF. CDR3 nucleotide sequence: TGTGCCAGCAGCCAAACACTAGTCCTGGAGACCCAGTTCTTC.

In its sample, this clonotype was seen once. This clone may be a read error of a much larger clone one base away. The rearrangement uses TRBV7-9 and TRBJ2-5; no firm D call. TRBJ2-7 explains the end of the DNA better; the J call may be wrong. This CDR3 spans 13 amino acids. Germline CDR1 and CDR2: SEHNR and FQNEAQ (reference sequence). In DNA form, the CDR3 reads TGTGCCAGCAACTTTAGAGACTCCTACGAGCAGTACTTC. It encodes CASNFRDSYEQYF.

The gene calls are TRBV7-6 and TRBJ1-4; the D is unclear. The CDR3 runs to 16 residues. In germline, CDR1 is SGHVS, CDR2 FNYEAQ. V dropped 1 base and J dropped 2 bases, with 11 bases sitting between them. CDR3 residues: CASSLEIGATNEKLFF. The CDR3 DNA is TGTGCCAGCAGCTTAGAGATAGGCGCCACTAATGAAAAACTGTTTTTT.

In this sample, this clonotype turned up many times. V and J are TRBV12-3 or TRBV12-4 and TRBJ1-2; the match to TRBD1 covers 7 bases. Germline trimming cut 5 bases from V and 7 bases from J; bases unmatched to any gene: 4. This CDR3 contains 12 residues. This CDR3 reads CASSQGGGGYTF. The CDR3 DNA follows: TGTGCCAGCAGTCAGGGGGGTGGTGGCTACACCTTC.

This clonotype was seen more than once but under ten times. The rearrangement links TRBV27 to TRBJ2-5; D is ambiguous. V was cut by 4 bases and J by 4 bases, with 19 bases left in between. The CDR3 consists of 16 residues. Germline-derived CDR1 and CDR2 are MNHEY and SMNVEV (reference sequence). The CDR3 here is CASSSRARSTPETQYF. CDR3 coding DNA: TGTGCCAGCAGTTCCCGTGCCCGGTCGACCCCAGAGACCCAGTACTTC.

This clonotype was picked up many times. This sequence joins TRBV12-3 or TRBV12-4 and TRBJ2-7; TRBD1 agrees at 8 bases. The CDR3 spans 13 residues. Trimming at V came to 8 bases and at J to 1 base, leaving 4 bases not matched to a gene. The chain's CDR3 is CASGRTGSYEQYF. For the CDR3, the DNA is TGTGCCAGCGGGCGGACAGGGTCCTACGAGCAGTACTTC.

The chain carries TRBV29-1 and TRBJ2-2; perhaps TRBD2 as D (7 bases). Germline V gives CDR1 SQVTM, CDR2 ANQGSEA. CDR3 length: 15 amino acids. V dropped 0 bases and J dropped 8 bases, with 16 bases sitting between them. The DNA of the CDR3 is TGCAGCGTTGAAGAAGGGGGGGAACCTCAGGGGGAGCTGTTTTTT. Translated: CSVEEGGEPQGELFF.

The J gene is TRBJ2-5, the V gene TRBV7-8, with D possibly TRBD1 on 5 matching bases. The germline V gene encodes CDR1 SGHVS and CDR2 FQNEAQ. The CDR3 consists of 13 residues. V was clipped by 10 bases and J by 11 bases, with 23 bases between them. The CDR3 nucleotides are TGTGCCACCTCTCTTGACAGCAACAATGAGCAGTACTTC. This gives the protein CATSLDSNNEQYF. Full variable domain (outside the CDR3, taken from reference TRBV7-8 and TRBJ2-5): GAGVSQSPRYKVAKRGQDVALRCDPISGHVSLFWYQQALGQGPEFLTYFQNEAQLDKSGLPSDRFFAERPEGSVSTLKIQRTQQEDSAVYLCATSLDSNNEQYFGPGTRLLVL.